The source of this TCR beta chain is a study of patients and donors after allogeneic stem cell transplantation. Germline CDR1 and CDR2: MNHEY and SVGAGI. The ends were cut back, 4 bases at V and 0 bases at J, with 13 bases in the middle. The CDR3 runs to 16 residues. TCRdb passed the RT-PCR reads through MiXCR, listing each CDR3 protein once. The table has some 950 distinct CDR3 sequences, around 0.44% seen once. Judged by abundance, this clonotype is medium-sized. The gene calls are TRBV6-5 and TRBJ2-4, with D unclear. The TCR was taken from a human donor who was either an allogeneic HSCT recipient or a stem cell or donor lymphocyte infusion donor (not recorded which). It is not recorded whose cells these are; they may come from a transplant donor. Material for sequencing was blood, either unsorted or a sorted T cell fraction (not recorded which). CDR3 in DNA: TGTGCCAGCAGTTCCCCTGGCAGACTAGCCAAAAACATTCAGTACTTC. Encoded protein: CASSSPGRLAKNIQYF.